This passage covers 18 T cell receptor beta chains from one sample sequenced in a study of T cells after yellow fever vaccination. TCRdb passed the 5' RACE reads through MiXCR, listing each CDR3 protein once. The sample lists about 130,000 distinct CDR3 sequences; 8% to 10% were seen once. Here the sequenced sample was CD8+ T cells sorted from PBMCs, taken on the day of the yellow fever booster vaccination. These receptors were obtained from a man aged 18 to 30 who received the YFV17D yellow fever vaccine.

The chain joins TRBV29-1 to TRBJ2-3; D is ambiguous. The CDR3 is made up of 15 amino acids. V lost 5 bases, J lost 4 bases, and 19 bases lay in between. CDR1 and CDR2 (germline): SQVTM, ANQGSEA. This chain's CDR3 is CSVSILFAIPDTQYF. Here the CDR3 DNA reads TGCAGCGTTTCTATTTTATTTGCCATCCCAGATACGCAGTATTTT.

This clonotype was seen ten or more times. The chain links TRBV12-3 or TRBV12-4 to TRBJ2-1, with D hard to call. The V and J ends lost 3 bases and 12 bases respectively, with 12 bases between them. The CDR3 length is 12 residues. CDR3 in amino acids: CASSLGSTPQFF. DNA for the CDR3: TGTGCCAGCAGTTTGGGGTCTACGCCGCAGTTCTTC.

This clonotype was seen more than once but under ten times. V and J are TRBV7-9 and TRBJ2-1; D possibly corresponds to TRBD2 (6 bases). Trimming left V 1 base short and J 2 bases short, with 9 bases between. CDR3 size: 15 residues. Per the germline V gene, CDR1 is SEHNR and CDR2 is FQNEAQ (reference sequence). For the CDR3, the DNA is TGTGCCAGCAGCTTAGTTGCTAGCGCCTACAATGAGCAGTTCTTC. Translated: CASSLVASAYNEQFF.

This rearrangement joins TRBV4-3 to TRBJ2-4; D possibly uses TRBD1 or TRBD2 (5 bases each). The CDR3 length is 16 residues. Trimming removed 1 base at V and 0 bases at J, with 10 bases between. The germline gives CDR1 LGHNA, CDR2 YSLEER. CDR3 coding DNA: TGCGCCAGCAGCCAAGCTGGGGGATTAGCCAAAAACATTCAGTACTTC. Translated, it gives CASSQAGGLAKNIQYF.

This clonotype has just a few counts. The chain combines TRBV12-5 with TRBJ2-7; no clear D gene. Germline V CDR1 and CDR2: LGHNT, FRNRAP. V shed 2 bases and J shed 6 bases, with 11 bases lying between them. This CDR3 spans 13 amino acids. The CDR3 protein is CASGLPPIGEQYF. The CDR3 DNA reads TGTGCTAGTGGTTTGCCCCCTATTGGCGAGCAGTACTTC.

This clonotype has a count of ten or more. The rearrangement links TRBV6-5 to TRBJ1-6, with D uncertain. This CDR3 has 12 residues. Germline CDR1 and CDR2: MNHEY and SVGAGI. Trimming removed 5 bases from V and 6 bases from J, with 5 bases in between. CDR3: CASSPRNSPLHF. The CDR3, as DNA: TGTGCCAGCAGTCCTCGTAATTCACCCCTCCACTTT.

This clonotype has just a few counts. The rearrangement uses TRBV24-1 and TRBJ2-2; tentative D call: TRBD1 (6 bases). CDR3 length equals 19 residues. CDR1 and CDR2 from the germline V gene are KGHDR and SFDVKD. The ends were cut back, 0 bases at V and 1 base at J, with 17 bases in the middle. The DNA for the CDR3 is TGTGCCACCAGTGATTTGCGCGAAGGCTCGACAGGGAACACCGGGGAGCTGTTTTTT. This sequence encodes CATSDLREGSTGNTGELFF.

This clonotype was seen a handful of times. This chain joins TRBV5-5 and TRBJ2-1, with D uncertain. Per germline, CDR1 SGHKS and CDR2 YYEKEE (reference sequence). This CDR3 contains 16 residues. Trimming shortened V by 0 bases and J by 0 bases, and 10 bases separated the two germline ends. CDR3 sequence reads: CASSLVVVSSYNEQFF. The CDR3 DNA follows: TGTGCCAGCAGCTTGGTGGTAGTCAGCTCCTACAATGAGCAGTTCTTC.

This clonotype has a count of ten or more. J is TRBJ2-5 and V is TRBV9, with D hard to call. V was shortened by 3 bases and J by 2 bases, with 2 bases between the two germline ends. The CDR3 has 11 amino acids. Germline V lookup: CDR1 SGDLS, CDR2 YYNGEE. The CDR3 is CASSAQETQYF. CDR3 sequence (DNA): TGTGCCAGCAGCGCACAAGAGACCCAGTACTTC.

This clonotype was counted between two and nine times. The chain uses TRBV4-3 and TRBJ2-3, with D possibly matching TRBD1 (5 bases). This CDR3 has 15 residues. CDR1 LGHNA and CDR2 YSLEER come from the germline V gene. V shed 3 bases and J shed 0 bases, with 10 bases lying between them. The DNA for the CDR3 is TGCGCCAGCAGCCAGTTCCGACAGAGCACAGATACGCAGTATTTT. It encodes CASSQFRQSTDTQYF.

This chain links TRBV6-2 or TRBV6-3 with TRBJ1-5, with TRBD1 identical over 7 bases. The CDR3 length is 15 residues. J was trimmed by 6 bases and V by 4 bases; bases with no gene match: 9. Germline values: CDR1 MNHEY, CDR2 SVGEGT. The CDR3 spells CASSFPTGISQPQHF. The CDR3 nucleotides read TGTGCCAGCAGTTTCCCGACAGGGATAAGTCAGCCCCAGCATTTT.

The chain has TRBV6-4 and TRBJ2-6; no definite D call. The germline V gene encodes CDR1 MRHNA and CDR2 SNTAGT. The CDR3 is 16 amino acids. Trimming took 0 bases from V and 0 from J, leaving 6 bases between them. The CDR3 DNA follows: TGTGCCAGCAGTGACTCGGCAGCCTCTGGGGCCAACGTCCTGACTTTC. This gives the protein CASSDSAASGANVLTF.

This clonotype appeared a few times. The chain couples TRBV4-1 to TRBJ1-6; 7 nucleotides line up with TRBD1. V trimming: 3 bases; J trimming: 7 bases; junction bases outside the gene matches: 15. The CDR3 length is 18 residues. Germline-derived CDR1 and CDR2 are MGHRA and YSYEKL. In DNA form, the CDR3 reads TGCGCCAGCAGCCAGGCTGTTCACAGGGGCCTTGGGAATTCACCCCTCCACTTT. This sequence encodes CASSQAVHRGLGNSPLHF.

This clonotype was seen more than once but under ten times. The rearrangement joins TRBV7-8 to TRBJ2-7, with D unclear. This CDR3 has 14 amino acids. Germline CDR1 is SGHVS and CDR2 is FQNEAQ. The V end lost 4 bases, the J end lost 4 bases, and 14 bases lay between the germline ends. This CDR3 reads CASSSDIRSYEQYV. In nucleotides, the CDR3 is TGTGCCAGCAGCTCCGACATTCGATCGTACGAGCAGTACGTC.

The chain combines TRBV7-8 with TRBJ2-7; the D gene is possibly TRBD1 (6 bases). Trimming shortened V by 5 bases and J by 3 bases, and 14 bases separated the two germline ends. Germline CDR1 is SGHVS and CDR2 is FQNEAQ. The CDR3 has 14 residues. The DNA for the CDR3 is TGTGCCAGCAGCACCCGGACAGCCAACTACGAGCAGTACTTC. Translation: CASSTRTANYEQYF.

The rearrangement joins TRBV19 to TRBJ2-1, with D perhaps given as TRBD1 or TRBD2 (6 bases each). Germline V lookup: CDR1 LNHDA, CDR2 SQIVND (reference sequence). V was pared by 7 bases and J by 12 bases, with 22 bases between. This CDR3 contains 14 residues. CDR3 protein: CASTATGALGMQFF. In DNA form, the CDR3 reads TGTGCCAGTACCGCGACGGGGGCACTAGGGATGCAGTTCTTC. The full variable domain, its missing parts supplied by reference TRBV19 and TRBJ2-1, is DGGITQSPKYLFRKEGQNVTLSCEQNLNHDAMYWYRQDPGQGLRLIYYSQIVNDFQKGDIAEGYSVSREKKESFPLTVTSAQKNPTAFYLCASTATGALGMQFFGPGTRLTVL.

This chain uses TRBV4-2 with TRBJ1-2; maybe TRBD1 (5 bases). The CDR3 extends over 18 amino acids. The germline V gene encodes CDR1 LGHNA and CDR2 YNFKEQ. Trimming took off 1 base at V and 0 bases at J, with 18 bases between the two ends. CDR3 coding DNA: TGTGCCAGCAGCCAAGCCTTCGGACAAACACCTGCTAACTATGGCTACACCTTC. Amino acid sequence: CASSQAFGQTPANYGYTF.

This chain links TRBV7-3 with TRBJ2-5; possibly TRBD1 for D (5 bases). CDR1 SGHTA and CDR2 FQGTGA come from the germline V gene. Trimming cost V 5 bases and J 10 bases, with 20 bases left between them. The CDR3 totals 14 residues. CDR3 residues: CASSRAQGGLDQYF. The CDR3 region has the DNA TGTGCCAGCAGCCGCGCCCAGGGTGGCTTGGACCAGTACTTC.